This T cell receptor (beta chain) comes out of a study of blood T cell repertoires in COVID-19 (dated by TCRdb to 2018 to 2021). A note on the overall study: The collaborator samples originated in the United States, Italy and Spain and spanned the acute and convalescent phases of COVID-19. The repertoires were released in a freely available public database meant as a resource for research on the immune response to SARS-CoV-2. The sample metadata nearly always contained a de-identified subject ID, COVID-19 status, age in years and sex. The dataset comprised deeply sampled blood TCRbeta repertoires from subjects exposed to, actively infected with, or recovered from COVID-19. Where available, HLA class I and class II types were taken from metadata supplied by the sample provider and were not determined by assay-based typing. The prospective study material was composed of cDNA or gDNA derived from T cells, B-cell-depleted T cells, or PBMCs. The samples were drawn from two sources: the first 160 participants of the ongoing ImmuneRACE study, and over 950 subjects contributed by 6 global collaborators.

Collaborating institutions collected whole blood in K2EDTA tubes following their own protocols. For TCRbeta analysis, collaborator samples were shipped as frozen whole blood, as isolated PBMCs, or as DNA extracted from either sample type. The CDR3 covers 18 residues, taking in both the cysteine and the phenylalanine. The sequence is cut down to CDR3 DNA, 54 bases in frame from base 1. The germline V gene (reference sequence) yields SGHKS for CDR1 and YYEKEE for CDR2. V is trimmed back by 2 bases and J by 5 bases, and the junction contains 14 bases that no gene match accounts for. The immunoSEQ Assay, a bias-controlled multiplex PCR, was used to amplify TCRbeta CDR3 regions from genomic DNA. On the authors' methods: Within the assay, amplification of reference gene primers was used to estimate how many nucleated cells each sample contained. To quantify the absolute abundance of each unique TCRbeta CDR3 rearrangement, sequence reads were collapsed and filtered. For each sample, productive Simpson clonality was calculated by taking the square root of Simpson's diversity index across productive rearrangements. Not all clones reach the TCRdb copy of this immuneACCESS table, which keeps in-frame sequences only. Checked studies attribute under half of the gap to unresolved V genes and leave the rest unexplained. That table gives V, J and clone size, and the DNA gave D and trimming. The sample contains 400,000 to 550,000 clones, around 88% of them found a single time. The ten largest clonotypes hold over 4% of the sample.

Study-wide conclusions, independent of this receptor: The amount of clinical and demographic metadata varied by source and participant and was provided uncurated.

On this clone: Which antigen it targets is not known. No per-base quality is available; no much larger clone lies one base away.

The chain is assembled from TRBV5-5 and TRBJ2-1; 9 bases in between match TRBD2. The receptor's source is a woman aged 25 to 39 with acute or convalescent COVID-19. The source material was peripheral blood. The DNA sequence follows: TGTGCCAGCAGCTTCCGGACCGGAATTGCGGGGGGGCACAATGAGCAGTTCTTC. Protein translation: CASSFRTGIAGGHNEQFF.